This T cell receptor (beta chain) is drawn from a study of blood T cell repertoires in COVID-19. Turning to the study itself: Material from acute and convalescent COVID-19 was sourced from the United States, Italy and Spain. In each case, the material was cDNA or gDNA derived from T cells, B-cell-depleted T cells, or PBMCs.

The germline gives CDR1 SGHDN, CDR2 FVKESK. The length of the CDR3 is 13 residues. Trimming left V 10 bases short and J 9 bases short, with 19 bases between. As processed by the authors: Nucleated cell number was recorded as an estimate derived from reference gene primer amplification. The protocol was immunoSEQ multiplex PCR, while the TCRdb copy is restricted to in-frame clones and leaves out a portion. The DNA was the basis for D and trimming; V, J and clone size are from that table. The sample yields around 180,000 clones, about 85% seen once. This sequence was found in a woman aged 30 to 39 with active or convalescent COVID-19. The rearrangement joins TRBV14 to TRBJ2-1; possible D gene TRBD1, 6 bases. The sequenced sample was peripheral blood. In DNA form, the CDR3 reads TGTGCCACAGGGGCTTGGGGGACGGGTGAGCAGTTCTTC. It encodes CATGAWGTGEQFF. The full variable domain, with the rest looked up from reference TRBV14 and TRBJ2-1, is EAGVTQFPSHSVIEKGQTVTLRCDPISGHDNLYWYRRVMGKEIKFLLHFVKESKQDESGMPNNRFLAERTGGTYSTLKVQPAELEDSGVYFCATGAWGTGEQFFGPGTRLTVL.